A selection of T cell receptor beta chains follows, all from one sample in a study of somatic mutations in cytotoxic T cells in rheumatoid arthritis. The repertoire was sequenced with immunoSEQ multiplex PCR; TCRdb's copy has only in-frame clones and lacks some. The table records about 16,000 clones, approximately 80% of them present only once. The specimen was CD8+ T cells sorted from blood. These TCRs come from an adult with rheumatoid arthritis. The CDR3 runs from the conserved cysteine through the conserved F or W. Fields, in order: J gene, V gene, CDR3 protein.

>TRBJ2-3|TRBV19
CASSIMDTRTDTQYF
>TRBJ1-2|TRBV19
CASSTLGGVKIDYGYTF
>TRBJ2-3|TRBV7-9
CASSRLAGGDTDTQYF
>TRBJ2-3|TRBV18
CASSPGGTQYF
>TRBJ1-1|TRBV5-4
CASSLWSGMNTEAFF
>TRBJ2-1|TRBV15
CATSSLPGRRNEQFF
>TRBJ2-1|TRBV6-5
CASSFGTHPSNEQFF
>TRBJ1-3|TRBV11-2
CASSSGITSGNTIYF
>TRBJ1-1|TRBV7-9
CASGGGGLDTEAFF
>TRBJ2-7|TRBV4-1
CASSQVPWDEQYF
>TRBJ2-7|TRBV5-4
CASSLGQGALYEQYF
>TRBJ1-1|TRBV10-2
CASSDLTVDTEAFF
>TRBJ2-1|TRBV6-4
CASSVVPDRPGEQFF
>TRBJ2-5|TRBV29-1
CSGRDQRAQYF
>TRBJ2-1|TRBV5-4
CASSLYNEQFF
>TRBJ1-1|TRBV4-1
CASSPPGHNEAFF
>NA|TRBV11-1
CASSLVGTYEQYF
>TRBJ1-1|TRBV6-5
CASSGPGRNTEAFF
>TRBJ1-2|TRBV5-1
CASSLIGENYGYTF
>TRBJ1-2|TRBV6-1
CASSENTGYSLRYGYTF
>TRBJ1-6|TRBV27
CASTPRDSGSYNSPLHF
>TRBJ2-5|TRBV28
CASSLYRETQYF
>TRBJ2-1|TRBV10-3
CAISQTSGGAKNEQFF
>TRBJ2-1|TRBV7-8
CASSPRDRWGNEQFF
>TRBJ2-3|TRBV7-2
CASSLPVADTQYF
>TRBJ2-1|TRBV9
CASSAPTGREQFF
>TRBJ2-1|TRBV5-1
CASSFFDRYNEQFF
>TRBJ2-7|TRBV2
CASKDRGRGSAYEQYF
>TRBJ2-1|TRBV6-6
CASSPAATLSNEQFF
>TRBJ2-1|TRBV7-8
CASSPRGRHSYNEQFF
>TRBJ1-2|TRBV20-1
CSANPERGYTF
>TRBJ2-5|TRBV27
CASSLGPTMGQETQYF
>TRBJ2-5|TRBV7-2
CASSLVSVMAGGLSETQYF
>TRBJ1-1|TRBV9
CASSVVRGGTGGMNTEAFF
>TRBJ2-7|TRBV4-1
CASSLGLAGPFPMYEQYF
>TRBJ1-1|TRBV19
CASNPPSQGSTEAFF
>TRBJ2-7|TRBV21-1
CASSKISPPLAGLAYEQYF
>TRBJ2-7|TRBV10-2
CASSEAEVQPSEQYF
>TRBJ1-4|TRBV11-3
CASSSGTPTSTNEKLFF
>TRBJ1-2|TRBV18
CASSLSGHYGYTF
>TRBJ1-6|TRBV5-4
CASSLVPAGQAYSPLHF
>TRBJ1-2|TRBV5-6
CASSLSEYRNYGYTF
>TRBJ2-6|TRBV7-9
CASIATGANVLTF
>TRBJ1-6|TRBV18
CAKLHRQGQYNSPLHF
>TRBJ2-3|TRBV7-8
CASSLPGLAGGTDTQYF
>TRBJ2-1|TRBV6-1
CAITGQGYNEQFF
>TRBJ1-6|TRBV6-5
CASSYRTEHNSPLHF
>TRBJ2-3|TRBV5-4
CASTYDRAIGTDTQYF
>NA|TRBV5-6
CASSLADQPPYEQYF
>TRBJ1-1|TRBV9
CASSPRDSEGAFF
>TRBJ1-3|TRBV19
CASSIGGHSGNTIYF
>TRBJ2-3|TRBV13
CASGDRESTDTQYF
>TRBJ2-2|TRBV28
CASSSGPTGVRGTGELFF
>TRBJ2-1|TRBV30
CAWSRGGLPDEQFF